This TCR beta chain is drawn from a study of CD8 T cells in Susac syndrome (dated by TCRdb to between 2018 and 2021). In the study overall: Among the sequenced Susac syndrome patients, 5 or 6 had clinically active disease and fewer than 10 were in clinical remission. At blood withdrawal, Susac syndrome patients were either therapy-naive, taking corticosteroids (in some cases with IVIg as well), or taking IVIg alone. Whether CD8+ T cell activation and differentiation in Susac syndrome was antigen driven was tested using repertoire sequencing. Broad study findings and their caveats: No clonal expansion was detected in the CD4+ T cell repertoire of Susac syndrome patients. The number of individuals in the TCR sequencing and HLA analysis was recognized as being relatively small.

Looking up the germline V gene (reference sequence) yields CDR1 DFQATT and CDR2 SNEGSKA. V sheds 6 bases and J sheds 3 bases, leaving 12 bases between their ends. The CDR3 contains 12 residues, cysteine and phenylalanine counted. Of the read, only the CDR3 DNA is kept; its 36 bases are in frame from base 1. RNA was extracted with the RNeasy kit and about 0.5 to 1 ug was reverse transcribed using random hexamers. The immunoSEQ multiplex PCR assay, which covers 54 Vbeta and 13 Jbeta segments, was used to amplify TCR beta CDR3 regions. Bias from PCR amplification was corrected by using a synthetic template baseline for primer optimization and for computational correction. Regarding the original processing steps: Reads were assigned to V, D and J genes according to IMGT and analyzed in immunoSEQ Analyzer, with only productive sequences retained. Clonality was calculated as one minus the Shannon entropy normalized by log2 of the number of productive unique sequences. For each patient and control, public and private clones were evaluated within the 100 most prevalent clones. Clones were defined as Susac-specific when absent from the healthy and MS cohorts, from roughly 1,000 published viral clones and from other ImmuneACCESS disease sequences. TCRdb's own reprocessing of the public reads used fastp at Q25 and MiXCR and kept productive beta chains. Records with the same CDR3 protein are collapsed into one entry carrying the most frequent genes and DNA. What appears here as the V and J calls and clone size reflects TCRdb's work, not the paper's. The sample contains tens of thousands of distinct CDR3 sequences, 93% of them found a single time. Clones ranked in the top ten supply about 0.15% of the sample.

Peripheral blood CD8+ and CD4+ T cells from healthy donors, Susac syndrome patients and multiple sclerosis patients were profiled by high-throughput TCR beta sequencing. Susac syndrome patients met recently defined diagnostic criteria for definite or probable disease. Bulk CD8+ and CD4+ T cells were purified by magnetic negative isolation, whereas CD8+ TEMRA cells were enriched by FACS. Blood was drawn into EDTA tubes, processed within 24 hours, and PBMCs were isolated by density gradient centrifugation. PBMCs intended for TCR sequencing were cryopreserved in liquid nitrogen and were subsequently thawed in a 37 degrees C water bath. The sorted or isolated CD4+, CD8+ and CD8+ TEMRA cells had a purity of 90% or higher. As concerns this clonotype: Its antigen has not been determined. The sample holds no much larger clone one base away, and base qualities are not on file.

This clonotype was obtained from a human donor with Susac syndrome. The rearrangement combines TRBV20-1 with TRBJ2-7; a tentative D call is TRBD2 (5 bases match). The specimen was CD4+ T cells from PBMCs. In nucleotide form, the sequence is TGCAGTGCCGCCGAGGGTGACTACGAGCAGTACTTC. This gives the protein CSAAEGDYEQYF.